Listed below are T cell receptor beta chains from one sample, sequenced in a study of identical twins. One entry per CDR3 protein results from TCRdb running MiXCR on the 5' RACE reads. The table lists 250,000 to 300,000 distinct CDR3 sequences, nearly 9.5% of them singletons. The same data also went into a second study, on yellow fever vaccine responses in identical twins.

The sample taken for sequencing was CD8+ T cells sorted from blood. These receptors were collected from a woman in her late teens or twenties in good health. Both conserved end residues are part of each CDR3. The D gene is left open where the match is weak. Clone size is given for some rows only: seen once, a few or many times, or a class if the clone is expanded.

few	NA	TRBV28	TRBJ2-7	TGTGCCAGCAGTTTTGCTGTTACCTACGAGCAGTACTTC	CASSFAVTYEQYF
few	NA	TRBV7-9	TRBJ2-7	TGTGCCAGCAGCTTAGGTCTAGCCCCCGACTACGAGCAGTACTTC	CASSLGLAPDYEQYF
many	NA	TRBV6-5	TRBJ2-3	TGTGCCAGCAGTTACTTGGACAGCACAGATACGCAGTATTTT	CASSYLDSTDTQYF
NA	TRBD1	TRBV13	TRBJ2-3	TGTGCCAGCAGCTCGCTGGGACAGGGAGCAGATACGCAGTATTTT	CASSSLGQGADTQYF
few	NA	TRBV19	TRBJ2-7	TGTGCCAGTAGTATAGATCGAGGGGAACCCCCCTACGAGCAGTACTTC	CASSIDRGEPPYEQYF
few	NA	TRBV7-9	TRBJ2-3	TGTTCCGACGGCTCAGATACGCAGTATTTT	CSDGSDTQYF
many	TRBD2	TRBV20-1	TRBJ2-1	TGCAGTGCTTCTACTAGCGGGATCTACAATGAGCAGTTCTTC	CSASTSGIYNEQFF
NA	TRBD2	TRBV10-3	TRBJ2-3	TGTGCCATCAGTTCCCACCGGATCCTTCAGCGGGATGACACAGATACGCAGTATTTT	CAISSHRILQRDDTDTQYF
many	NA	TRBV5-5	TRBJ2-7	TGTGCCAGCAGCCCGGAACGGGGTTCCTACGAGCAGTACTTC	CASSPERGSYEQYF
many	NA	TRBV4-3	TRBJ2-7	TGCGCCAGCAGCCAAGAAGTGGATCCTACCTACGAGCAGTACTTC	CASSQEVDPTYEQYF
many	NA	TRBV11-2	TRBJ2-7	TGTGCCAGCAGCTTACTGGGAAACTCCTACGAGCAGTACTTC	CASSLLGNSYEQYF
few	NA	TRBV29-1	TRBJ2-1	TGCAGCGTTGAGAGGGGAACAACCTACAATGAGCAGTTCTTC	CSVERGTTYNEQFF
few	NA	TRBV7-7	TRBJ2-7	TGTGCTAGCAGCTTAGTGTTAGATGGCGAGCAGTACTTC	CASSLVLDGEQYF
few	NA	TRBV6-5	TRBJ2-7	TGTGCCAGCAGTTCCGTCCCGGGACATTTCTACGAGCAGTACTTC	CASSSVPGHFYEQYF
many	NA	TRBV28	TRBJ2-1	TGTGCCAGCAGTCCCATCCCGGGCTATCAGTACGGTGAGCAGTTCTTC	CASSPIPGYQYGEQFF
NA	NA	TRBV6-5	TRBJ2-6	TGTGCCAGCAGTTCCGGGTCCGGGGCCAACGTCCTGACTTTC	CASSSGSGANVLTF
many	TRBD1	TRBV12-3/TRBV12-4	TRBJ2-7	TGTGCCAGCAGGGGCCCGGGACAGGGATCCTACGAGCAGTACTTC	CASRGPGQGSYEQYF